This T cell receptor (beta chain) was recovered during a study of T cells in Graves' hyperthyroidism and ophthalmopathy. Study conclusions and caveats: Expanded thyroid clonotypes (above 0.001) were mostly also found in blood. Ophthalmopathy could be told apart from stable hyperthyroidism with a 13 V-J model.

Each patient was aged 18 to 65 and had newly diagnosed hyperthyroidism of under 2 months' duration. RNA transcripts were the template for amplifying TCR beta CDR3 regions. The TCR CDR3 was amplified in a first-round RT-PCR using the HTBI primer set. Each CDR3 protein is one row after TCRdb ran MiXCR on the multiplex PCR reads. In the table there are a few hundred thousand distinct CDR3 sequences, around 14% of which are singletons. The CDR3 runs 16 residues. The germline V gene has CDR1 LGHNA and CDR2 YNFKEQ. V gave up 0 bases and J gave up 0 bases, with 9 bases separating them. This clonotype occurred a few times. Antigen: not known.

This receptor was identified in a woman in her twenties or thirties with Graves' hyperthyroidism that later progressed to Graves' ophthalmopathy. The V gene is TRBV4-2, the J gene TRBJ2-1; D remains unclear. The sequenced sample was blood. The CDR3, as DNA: TGTGCCAGCAGCCAAGAGGCAGACCGCTCCTACAATGAGCAGTTCTTC. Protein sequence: CASSQEADRSYNEQFF.